This T cell receptor beta chain emerged from a study of identical twins. Study results and caveats: Possibly, invariant MAIT and iNKT cells partly confounded zero-insertion analyses. Donors were not followed over many years; analysis was cross-sectional.

V was pared by 6 bases and J by 4 bases, with 12 bases of the junction left unmatched. Germline lookup yields CDR1 MNHNS and CDR2 SASEGT. The CDR3 contains 15 residues. This clonotype was found a few times. Antigen unknown. A universal primer site was incorporated via template switching, and the cDNA contained unique molecular identifiers. TCRdb used MiXCR to reprocess the 5' RACE reads, holding one entry per CDR3 protein. The sample carries some 260,000 distinct CDR3 sequences, around 15% recorded once. Healthy Caucasians made up all donors. The TCR originated in a woman aged 18-29 years in good health. Material for sequencing was memory (CD45RO+) T cells sorted from blood. This sequence joins TRBV6-1 and TRBJ2-7; 7 positions agree with TRBD1. This CDR3 is CASSDPRQGTYEQYF. The CDR3 DNA sequence: TGTGCCAGCAGCGACCCAAGACAGGGAACTTACGAGCAGTACTTC.